Listed below are T cell receptor beta chains from one sample, sequenced in a study of radiation and T cells in renal cell carcinoma. Only in-frame clones appear in the TCRdb table, and some are missing; sequencing was by immunoSEQ multiplex PCR. The sample lists some 80,000 clones, 80% to 90% occurring once. Sequencing used blood, obtained from a patient whose treatment included radiotherapy and nephrectomy. These TCRs come from a woman in her 50s with renal cell carcinoma. CDR3s leave out the opening cysteine and the closing phenylalanine or tryptophan. The order of the fields is J gene, V gene, CDR3 protein.

j_gene: TRBJ1-4
v_gene: TRBV19
CDR3aa: ASSMPFGIEKLF

j_gene: TRBJ2-7
v_gene: TRBV6-5
CDR3aa: ASSYQGYSSYEQY

j_gene: TRBJ1-5
v_gene: TRBV6-6
CDR3aa: ASSYHYNQPQH

j_gene: TRBJ2-7
v_gene: TRBV5-8
CDR3aa: ASSQRQGAAYEQY

j_gene: TRBJ2-3
v_gene: TRBV6-1
CDR3aa: ASSVRDNTDTQY

j_gene: TRBJ2-1
v_gene: TRBV7-8
CDR3aa: ASSSRQADNEQF

j_gene: TRBJ1-3
v_gene: TRBV7-8
CDR3aa: ASSASGTSGNTIY

j_gene: TRBJ1-1
v_gene: TRBV7-2
CDR3aa: ASSLGRGYTEAF

j_gene: TRBJ2-1
v_gene: TRBV19
CDR3aa: ATLGTSYNEQF

j_gene: TRBJ1-4
v_gene: TRBV11-3
CDR3aa: ASSLGEGWSTTNEKLF

j_gene: TRBJ2-7
v_gene: TRBV6-1
CDR3aa: ASDRAGGNSYEQY

j_gene: TRBJ2-6
v_gene: TRBV7-2
CDR3aa: ASSLAPVGGGGANVLT

j_gene: TRBJ1-4
v_gene: TRBV5-6
CDR3aa: ASSLGGQSYNEKLF

j_gene: TRBJ2-7
v_gene: TRBV5-1
CDR3aa: ASSLGSEGAEQY

j_gene: TRBJ2-7
v_gene: TRBV5-6
CDR3aa: ASNSSGLAGVPPYEQY

j_gene: TRBJ2-7
v_gene: TRBV29-1
CDR3aa: SVADRAPTYEQY

j_gene: TRBJ2-7
v_gene: TRBV19
CDR3aa: ASSVDTVGEQY

j_gene: TRBJ1-1
v_gene: TRBV2
CDR3aa: ASSGREWDTEAF

j_gene: TRBJ2-7
v_gene: TRBV6-5
CDR3aa: ASSLATGVSYEQY

j_gene: TRBJ1-5
v_gene: TRBV6-1
CDR3aa: ASSEGTGIGQPQH

j_gene: TRBJ1-2
v_gene: TRBV6-1
CDR3aa: ASNPSGRTYGYT

j_gene: TRBJ1-1
v_gene: TRBV18
CDR3aa: ASSPVPGAF

j_gene: TRBJ2-3
v_gene: TRBV2
CDR3aa: ASHPGDTQY

j_gene: TRBJ1-2
v_gene: TRBV21-1
CDR3aa: ASSLEPVRETYGYT

j_gene: TRBJ1-2
v_gene: TRBV18
CDR3aa: ASSPPGTNYGYT

j_gene: TRBJ2-7
v_gene: TRBV4-2
CDR3aa: ASSPGQGPIYEQY

j_gene: TRBJ2-7
v_gene: TRBV13
CDR3aa: ASSLDLGQGADEQY

j_gene: TRBJ1-5
v_gene: TRBV28
CDR3aa: ATSTGTLDH

j_gene: TRBJ1-2
v_gene: TRBV25-1
CDR3aa: ASSRTGGYT

j_gene: TRBJ2-5
v_gene: TRBV7-2
CDR3aa: ASSSPGFQETQY

j_gene: TRBJ2-3
v_gene: TRBV7-9
CDR3aa: ASSAPGTGIGDTQY

j_gene: TRBJ1-6
v_gene: TRBV4-3
CDR3aa: ASSRSSTESNSPLH

j_gene: TRBJ2-7
v_gene: TRBV30
CDR3aa: AWSPTVYTLRQGTYEQY

j_gene: TRBJ1-1
v_gene: TRBV2
CDR3aa: ASSERGLMNTEAF

j_gene: TRBJ2-5
v_gene: TRBV9
CDR3aa: ASSVNGGEETQY

j_gene: TRBJ1-1
v_gene: TRBV5-4
CDR3aa: ASRPRGLMAEAF

j_gene: TRBJ2-7
v_gene: TRBV5-1
CDR3aa: ASSLGASREDFIHEQY

j_gene: TRBJ2-3
v_gene: TRBV5-6
CDR3aa: ASSIGLAGQTSTDTQY

j_gene: TRBJ2-1
v_gene: TRBV11-3
CDR3aa: ASSPDRVGEQF

j_gene: TRBJ2-1
v_gene: TRBV30
CDR3aa: AWSPAGQGAYNEQF

j_gene: TRBJ1-2
v_gene: TRBV7-2
CDR3aa: ASSLARDIYYGYT

j_gene: TRBJ2-1
v_gene: TRBV7-8
CDR3aa: ASSLNDFAGAFEQF

j_gene: TRBJ2-7
v_gene: TRBV7-8
CDR3aa: ASSLVEEQY

j_gene: TRBJ2-3
v_gene: TRBV19
CDR3aa: ASSASGGSPDTQY

j_gene: TRBJ2-3
v_gene: TRBV10-3
CDR3aa: AISGAMGLRTDTQY

j_gene: TRBJ1-1
v_gene: TRBV2
CDR3aa: ASSAPIWKAF

j_gene: TRBJ1-5
v_gene: TRBV28
CDR3aa: ASSLWRGKYVEDQPQH

j_gene: TRBJ1-2
v_gene: TRBV15
CDR3aa: ATSRETGLYGYT

j_gene: TRBJ2-5
v_gene: TRBV29-1
CDR3aa: SVLGGETQY

j_gene: TRBJ2-2
v_gene: TRBV5-5
CDR3aa: ASSLSRAGVGELF

j_gene: TRBJ2-7
v_gene: TRBV15
CDR3aa: ATSRDRLAVLYEQY

j_gene: TRBJ1-1
v_gene: TRBV6-1
CDR3aa: ASSEWAGTTEAF

j_gene: TRBJ2-1
v_gene: TRBV6-5
CDR3aa: ASSYSGLDNEQF

j_gene: TRBJ1-2
v_gene: TRBV7-2
CDR3aa: ASSFEQGPNYGYT

j_gene: TRBJ1-5
v_gene: TRBV13
CDR3aa: ASSVGMSNQPQH

j_gene: TRBJ1-1
v_gene: TRBV6-1
CDR3aa: ASGLRVGEAF

j_gene: TRBJ1-6
v_gene: TRBV30
CDR3aa: AWSKGVSH

j_gene: TRBJ1-5
v_gene: TRBV27
CDR3aa: ASSSRVEQPQH

j_gene: TRBJ2-3
v_gene: TRBV6-5
CDR3aa: ASSMGTSADTQY